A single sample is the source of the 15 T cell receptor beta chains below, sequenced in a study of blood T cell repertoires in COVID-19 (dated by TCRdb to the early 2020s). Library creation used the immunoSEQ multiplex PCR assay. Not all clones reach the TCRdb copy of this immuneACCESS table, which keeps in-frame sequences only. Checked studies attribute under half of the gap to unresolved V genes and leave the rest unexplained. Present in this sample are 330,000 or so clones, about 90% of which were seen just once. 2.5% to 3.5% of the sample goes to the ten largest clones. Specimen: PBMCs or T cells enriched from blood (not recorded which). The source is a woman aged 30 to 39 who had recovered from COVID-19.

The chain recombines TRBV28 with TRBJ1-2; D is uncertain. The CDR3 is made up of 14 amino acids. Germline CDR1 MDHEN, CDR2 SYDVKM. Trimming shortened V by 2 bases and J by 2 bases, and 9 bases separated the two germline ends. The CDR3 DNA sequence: TGTGCCAGCAGTTTAGAGGTGTCCAACTATGGCTACACCTTC. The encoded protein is CASSLEVSNYGYTF.

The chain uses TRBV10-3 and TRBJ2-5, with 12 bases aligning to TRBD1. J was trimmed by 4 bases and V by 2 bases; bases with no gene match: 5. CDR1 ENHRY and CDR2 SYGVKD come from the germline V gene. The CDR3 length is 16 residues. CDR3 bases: TGTGCCATCAGTGAGACGGGACAGGGGGCCGGAGAGACCCAGTACTTC. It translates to CAISETGQGAGETQYF.

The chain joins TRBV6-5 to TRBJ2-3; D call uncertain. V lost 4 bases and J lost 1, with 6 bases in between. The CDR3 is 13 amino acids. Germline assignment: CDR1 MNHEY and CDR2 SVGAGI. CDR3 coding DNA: TGTGCCAGCAGTTCGCCGGGCACAGATACGCAGTATTTT. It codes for CASSSPGTDTQYF.

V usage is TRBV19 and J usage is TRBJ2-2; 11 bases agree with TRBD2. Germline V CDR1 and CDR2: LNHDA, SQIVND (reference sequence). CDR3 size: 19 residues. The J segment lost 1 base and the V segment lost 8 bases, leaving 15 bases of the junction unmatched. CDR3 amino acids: CASRITGLAVKLNTGELFF. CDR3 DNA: TGTGCCAGTCGAATCACGGGACTAGCGGTGAAGTTGAACACCGGGGAGCTGTTTTTT.

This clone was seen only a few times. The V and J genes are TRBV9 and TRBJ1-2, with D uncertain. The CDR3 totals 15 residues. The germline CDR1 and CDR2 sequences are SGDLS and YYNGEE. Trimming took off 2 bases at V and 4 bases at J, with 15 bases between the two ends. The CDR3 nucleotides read TGTGCCAGCAGCGTGACTACAGACACCACCTATGGCTACACCTTC. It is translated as CASSVTTDTTYGYTF.

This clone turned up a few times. The CDR3 DNA sequence: TGTGCCAGTAGCCCGGGACACCTAAACTCCTACGAGCAGTACTTC. The encoded protein is CASSPGHLNSYEQYF. The genes are TRBV19 and TRBJ2-7, with D maybe TRBD1 (6 bases). The CDR3 is made up of 15 amino acids. Germline CDR1 LNHDA, CDR2 SQIVND (reference sequence). Trimming took 6 bases from V and 0 from J, leaving 15 bases between them.

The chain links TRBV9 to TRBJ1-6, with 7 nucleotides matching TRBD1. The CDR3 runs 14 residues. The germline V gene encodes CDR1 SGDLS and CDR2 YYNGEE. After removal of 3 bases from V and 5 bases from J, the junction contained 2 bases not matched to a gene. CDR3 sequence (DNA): TGTGCCAGCAGCGAGACAGGGAATAATTCACCCCTCCACTTT. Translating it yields CASSETGNNSPLHF. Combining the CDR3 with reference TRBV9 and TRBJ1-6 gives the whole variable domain DSGVTQTPKHLITATGQRVTLRCSPRSGDLSVYWYQQSLDQGLQFLIQYYNGEERAKGNILERFSAQQFPDLHSELNLSSLELGDSALYFCASSETGNNSPLHFGNGTRLTVT.

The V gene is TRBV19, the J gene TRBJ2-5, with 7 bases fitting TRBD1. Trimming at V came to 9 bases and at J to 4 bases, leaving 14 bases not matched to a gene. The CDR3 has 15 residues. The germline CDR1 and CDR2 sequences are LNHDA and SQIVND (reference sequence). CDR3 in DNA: TGTGCCAGCACACGCGCTGGACAGGTCGGAGAGACCCAGTACTTC. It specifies CASTRAGQVGETQYF.

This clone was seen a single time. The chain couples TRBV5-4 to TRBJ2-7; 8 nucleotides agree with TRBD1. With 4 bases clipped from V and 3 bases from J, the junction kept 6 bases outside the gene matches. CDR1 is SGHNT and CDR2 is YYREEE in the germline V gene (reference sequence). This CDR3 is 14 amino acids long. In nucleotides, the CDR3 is TGTGCCAGCAGCATAAACAGGGGGGACTACGAGCAGTACTTC. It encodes CASSINRGDYEQYF.

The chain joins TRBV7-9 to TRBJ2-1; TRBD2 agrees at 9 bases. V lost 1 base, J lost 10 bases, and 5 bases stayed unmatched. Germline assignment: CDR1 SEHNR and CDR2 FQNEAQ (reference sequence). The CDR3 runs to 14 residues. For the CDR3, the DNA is TGTGCCAGCAGCTTAGTGGCGGGGGGGCAGGAGCAGTTCTTC. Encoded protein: CASSLVAGGQEQFF.

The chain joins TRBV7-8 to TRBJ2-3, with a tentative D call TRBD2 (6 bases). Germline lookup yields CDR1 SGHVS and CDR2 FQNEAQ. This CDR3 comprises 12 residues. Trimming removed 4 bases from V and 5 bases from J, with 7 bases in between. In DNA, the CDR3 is TGTGCCAGCAGCTCGACTAGAGATACGCAGTATTTT. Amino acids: CASSSTRDTQYF.

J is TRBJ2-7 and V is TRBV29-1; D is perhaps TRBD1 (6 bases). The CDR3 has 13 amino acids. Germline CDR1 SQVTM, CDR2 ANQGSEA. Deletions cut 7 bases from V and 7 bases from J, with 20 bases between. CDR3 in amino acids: CSAHLTGSGEQYF. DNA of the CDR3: TGCAGCGCCCACCTTACAGGGTCCGGGGAGCAGTACTTC.

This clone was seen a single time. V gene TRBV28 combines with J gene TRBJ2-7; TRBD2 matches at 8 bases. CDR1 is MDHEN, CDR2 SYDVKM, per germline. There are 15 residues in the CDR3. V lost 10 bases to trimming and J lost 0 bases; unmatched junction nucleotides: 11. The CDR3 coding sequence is TGTGCCACCTGTGTTAAGCGGGAGACCTCCTACGAGCAGTACTTC. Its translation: CATCVKRETSYEQYF. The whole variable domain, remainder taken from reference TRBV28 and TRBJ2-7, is DVKVTQSSRYLVKRTGEKVFLECVQDMDHENMFWYRQDPGLGLRLIYFSYDVKMKEKGDIPEGYSVSREKKERFSLILESASTNQTSMYLCATCVKRETSYEQYFGPGTRLTVT.

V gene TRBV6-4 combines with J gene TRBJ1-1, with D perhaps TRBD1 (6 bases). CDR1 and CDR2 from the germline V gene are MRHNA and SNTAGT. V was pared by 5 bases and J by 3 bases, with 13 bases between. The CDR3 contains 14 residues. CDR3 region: CASSRGGPDTEAFF. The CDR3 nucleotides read TGTGCCAGCAGTCGGGGGGGGCCGGACACTGAAGCTTTCTTT.

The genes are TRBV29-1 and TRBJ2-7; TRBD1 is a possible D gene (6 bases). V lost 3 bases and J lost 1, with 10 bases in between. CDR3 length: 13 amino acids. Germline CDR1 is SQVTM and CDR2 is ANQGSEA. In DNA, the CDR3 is TGCAGCGTTGAGTTAGGGGGTTCCTACGAGCAGTACTTC. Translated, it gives CSVELGGSYEQYF.